One sample yielded the 10 T cell receptor beta chains listed below, sequenced in a study of tumor and adjacent non-tumor tissue in lung cancer (dated by TCRdb to between 2018 and 2020). Library preparation employed multiplex PCR. Data came from an Illumina HiSeq 2500. TCRbeta libraries were constructed through three rounds of nested PCR with primers (Table S4) according to protocols modified from ARM-PCR. The public reads were quality trimmed at Q25 with fastp and then assembled into clones with MiXCR by TCRdb, keeping productive beta chains. Identical CDR3 protein sequences are pooled into one entry, listed with their most common genes and DNA. The sample includes around 99,000 distinct CDR3 sequences, with 60% to 65% observed a single time. 15% to 20% of the sample rests with the top ten. RNA was isolated from bulk, unsorted tissue, and RNA quality was assessed with a NanoDrop ND-1000 and an Agilent 2100. Distant non-tumor tissue taken more than 3 cm from the tumor edge was used as the normal lung sample.

The specimen was distant non-tumor lung tissue. The receptors were sampled from a man in his 60s with non-small cell lung cancer.

This clonotype turned up a few times. The chain carries TRBV11-2 and TRBJ2-3, with 11 bases lining up with TRBD1. CDR3 length: 15 amino acids. Germline V gene lookup returns CDR1 SGHAT and CDR2 FQNNGV. The V gene end was trimmed by 3 bases and the J gene end by 6 bases; junction bases not matched to a gene: 5. For the CDR3, the DNA is TGTGCCAGCAGCTTCTCCGGGACAGGGGGTGATACGCAGTATTTT. It yields the protein CASSFSGTGGDTQYF.

For this clonotype: At one end, the junction sequence differs from germline, possibly due to a read error. This rearrangement joins TRBV20-1 to TRBJ2-5; 13 nucleotides match TRBD2. This CDR3 region has 15 residues. Germline V CDR1 and CDR2: DFQATT, SNEGSKA (reference sequence). The CDR3 nucleotides are TGCGGTGCTTCCCCTGGGACTAGCGGGATTGAGACCCAGTACTTC. Its protein product is CGASPGTSGIETQYF.

The rearrangement uses TRBV7-2 and TRBJ2-7, with 12 bases lining up with TRBD2. Germline loops: CDR1 SGHTA, CDR2 FQGNSA. This CDR3 has 15 amino acids. V gave up 5 bases and J gave up 3 bases; unmatched junction bases: 5. DNA of the CDR3: TGTGCCAGCAGCGAACAACTAGCGGGAGGCTACGAGCAGTACTTC. It codes for CASSEQLAGGYEQYF.

This clonotype occurred a few times. This may be a read error: a much more frequent sequence differs by one nucleotide. This chain links TRBV10-3 with TRBJ2-2, with D unclear. The CDR3 consists of 14 residues. Germline V lookup: CDR1 ENHRY, CDR2 SYGVKD. With 5 bases removed from V and 4 bases from J, the gap between germline ends came to 11 bases. In DNA form, the CDR3 reads TGTGCCATCAGTATTGGGTCCTCCACCGGGGAGCTGTTTTTT. Translated, it gives CAISIGSSTGELFF.

This chain connects TRBV4-2 to TRBJ1-3; D not resolved. The V end was cut by 6 bases, the J end by 0 bases, with 15 bases between. The germline gives CDR1 LGHNA, CDR2 YNFKEQ. The CDR3 has 16 residues. The CDR3 DNA reads as TGTGCCAGCAGTTCAGCGACTTCTAACTCTGGAAACACCATATATTTT. This codes for CASSSATSNSGNTIYF.

A note on this clonotype: A junction end diverges from the germline sequence, so it may reflect a read error. V usage is TRBV6-2 or TRBV6-3 and J usage is TRBJ1-2, with D unclear. Germline V gene sequence: CDR1 MNHEY, CDR2 SVGEGT. The CDR3 extends over 16 amino acids. CDR3 nucleotides: TGTACCAGCAGTTACTCTTGGAAGGTCGCTAACTATGGCTACACCTTT. This encodes CTSSYSWKVANYGYTF.

The table lists this clonotype with many counts. The chain uses TRBV29-1 and TRBJ2-1, with a weak D call TRBD1 (6 bases). The CDR3 extends over 12 amino acids. The V end lost 6 bases, the J end lost 4 bases, and 10 bases lay between the germline ends. Germline CDR1 and CDR2: SQVTM and ANQGSEA. The CDR3 bases are TGCAGCGTCCCTGGACAGTACAATGAGCAGTTCTTC. Translation: CSVPGQYNEQFF.

As regards this clonotype: With a much larger clone just one base away, this may be a read error. V and J are TRBV5-1 and TRBJ1-1; the D is unclear. This CDR3 has 14 amino acids. The V end was cut by 4 bases, the J end by 0 bases, with 10 bases between. Germline CDR1 SGHRS, CDR2 YFSETQ. This CDR3 reads CASSPEQLNTEAFF. The CDR3 DNA is TGCGCCAGCAGCCCGGAACAGCTGAACACTGAAGCTTTCTTT.

As for this clonotype: One end of the junction fails to match germline, which may point to a read error. The chain employs TRBV6-6 and TRBJ1-1, with D possibly being TRBD1 (5 bases). The germline V gene has CDR1 MNHNY and CDR2 SVGAGI (reference sequence). The CDR3 consists of 13 residues. The CDR3 region has the DNA TGTGCCAACAGTTTGGAGGGGTGGACTGAAGCTCTCTTT. This translates into CANSLEGWTEALF.

CDR3 DNA sequence: TGTGCCAGCAGCAGCCGGACCCCTACGGCTACGCAGTATTTT. It is translated as CASSSRTPTATQYF. The chain couples TRBV11-2 to TRBJ2-3; no clear D. The germline V and J ends were trimmed by 5 bases and 8 bases, with 17 bases remaining between them. This CDR3 has 14 amino acids. Germline V lookup: CDR1 SGHAT, CDR2 FQNNGV.